These T cell receptor beta chains were read from a single sample in a study of blood T cells in healthy people across ages. TCRdb reprocessed the 5' RACE reads with MiXCR, giving one entry per CDR3 protein. Altogether 1.5 million to 1.8 million distinct CDR3 sequences are present, roughly 43% being singletons, with the ten largest covering less than 5%. The sample was blood. The source is a woman under 30 in good health. Both conserved end residues are part of each CDR3. The D gene is left open where the match is weak. Part of the rows lack a size; the others show once, few, many or a class for expanded clones.

D gene | J gene | V gene | clone size | CDR3 DNA | CDR3 protein
TRBD1 | TRBJ1-5 | TRBV28 | - | TGTGCCAGCAGTTTGGACAGGGTTGTTCAGCCCCAGCATTTT | CASSLDRVVQPQHF
TRBD2 | TRBJ2-1 | TRBV3-1 | - | TGTGCCAGCAGCCAAGATAAGAGGGGACTAGCCTACAATGAGCAGTTCTTC | CASSQDKRGLAYNEQFF
TRBD1 | TRBJ1-6 | TRBV29-1 | few | TGCAGCGTTACGACAGGGCCCTATAATTCACCCCTCCACTTT | CSVTTGPYNSPLHF
- | TRBJ1-6 | TRBV7-2 | few | TGTGCCAGCAGCTCGGACATCTGGTTTTCACCCCTCCACTTT | CASSSDIWFSPLHF
- | TRBJ1-1 | TRBV7-9 | few | TGTGCCAGCAGCTCCCCCACGGGAGGGTTCACTGAAGCTTTCTTT | CASSSPTGGFTEAFF
TRBD1 | TRBJ2-6 | TRBV19 | - | TGCGCCAGTAGTGCCCTGGGAGGGACAGGGGCGATTTTGAGCTCTGGGGCCAACGTCCTGACTTTC | CASSALGGTGAILSSGANVLTF
- | TRBJ2-5 | TRBV7-2 | - | TGTGCCAGCAGCGTCCGCAGGGTAGAGACCCAGTACTTC | CASSVRRVETQYF
TRBD2 | TRBJ2-5 | TRBV4-3 | - | TGCGCCAGCAGCCAAGATACTAGCGGGGTGGCTTGGCAGTACTTC | CASSQDTSGVAWQYF
- | TRBJ2-4 | TRBV7-2 | - | TGTGCCAGCAGCTTCGACCCGACCAGAGGGGGCATTCAGTACTTC | CASSFDPTRGGIQYF
- | TRBJ2-7 | TRBV20-1 | - | TGCAGTGCTAGAGATAGAGGGCCTTCAGAGGGGGAGCAGTACTTC | CSARDRGPSEGEQYF
- | TRBJ2-7 | TRBV15 | - | TGTGCCACCAGAAGGGGGGCGAACTACGAGCAGTACTTC | CATRRGANYEQYF
TRBD2 | TRBJ2-2 | TRBV20-1 | - | TGCAGTGCTAGAGTAGGCGGGAGTGGGACCGGGGAGCTGTTTTTT | CSARVGGSGTGELFF
- | TRBJ2-1 | TRBV7-2 | - | TGTGCCAGCCGCAGGCGGGCGGCAGAAGAGCAGTTCTTC | CASRRRAAEEQFF
- | TRBJ2-7 | TRBV28 | few | TGTGCCAGCAGTTTCTCGTCACGGGACAACTCCTACGAGCAGTACTTC | CASSFSSRDNSYEQYF
TRBD1 | TRBJ2-5 | TRBV7-2 | - | TGTGCCAGCAGCTTTGAACAGGGGGGATGGGGAGAGATCCAGTACTTC | CASSFEQGGWGEIQYF
- | TRBJ2-4 | TRBV25-1 | few | TGTGCCAGCAGTGAACGGGGAGGACAAGGGGGCAAAAACATTCAGTACTTC | CASSERGGQGGKNIQYF
- | TRBJ2-7 | TRBV5-1 | - | TGCGCCAGCAGCTTCCCTAGCGAAGAGCAGTACTTC | CASSFPSEEQYF
TRBD2 | TRBJ2-3 | TRBV12-3/TRBV12-4 | - | TGTGCCAGCTCCTTGCCTTCTAGCGGGAGGATGGCAGATACGCAGTATTTT | CASSLPSSGRMADTQYF
- | TRBJ2-1 | TRBV4-1 | - | TGCGCCAGCAGCCCAGGCGGGGGCCCGCCCTACAATGAGCAGTTCTTC | CASSPGGGPPYNEQFF
TRBD2 | TRBJ2-5 | TRBV3-1 | - | TGTGCCAGCAGCCCACTAGCGGGAGGGCTAAATGAGCAGTACTTC | CASSPLAGGLNEQYF
TRBD2 | TRBJ2-1 | TRBV5-6 | - | TGTGCCAGCAGCCCCGGGGCTAGCGGCCTGACATACAATGAGCAGTTCTTC | CASSPGASGLTYNEQFF
- | TRBJ2-7 | TRBV5-1 | - | TGCGCCAGCAGCTCCTTCGCGGCAGGACAGTACGAGCAGTACTTC | CASSSFAAGQYEQYF
- | TRBJ2-3 | TRBV7-9 | - | TGTGCCAGCAGCAAGGAGAAGCCCGATACGCAGTATTTT | CASSKEKPDTQYF
- | TRBJ1-5 | TRBV5-1 | - | TGCGCCAGCAGCTTGGTAGGGGAAGGACAGCCCCAGCATTTT | CASSLVGEGQPQHF
- | TRBJ1-2 | TRBV5-1 | - | TGCGCCAGTGGACGGACAGCCCTCACTAACTATGGCTACACCTTC | CASGRTALTNYGYTF
- | TRBJ2-1 | TRBV27 | - | TGTGCCAGCAGTTTATTGGGAGTCGGAGAGCAGTTCTTC | CASSLLGVGEQFF
- | TRBJ2-5 | TRBV7-8 | - | TGTGCCACAAAGGGGGGGGACCAAGAGACCCAGTACTTC | CATKGGDQETQYF
- | TRBJ2-1 | TRBV7-2 | - | TGTGCCAGCAGCTTAACCCCAGGGGCCTGCAATGAGCAGTTCTTC | CASSLTPGACNEQFF
- | TRBJ1-2 | TRBV7-8 | few | TGTGCCAGCAGCTTAGATAAGGGGGTTGGCTACACCTTC | CASSLDKGVGYTF
- | TRBJ2-1 | TRBV4-1 | - | TGCGCCAGCAGCCAACGTGTGGTCGAGGGCCACAATGAGCAGTTCTTC | CASSQRVVEGHNEQFF
- | TRBJ2-1 | TRBV3-1 | - | TGTGCCAGCAGCCAAAGACGGCCCTATGGCGATGAGCAGTTCTTC | CASSQRRPYGDEQFF
- | TRBJ2-1 | TRBV7-2 | - | TGTGCCAGCAGCCCAGGGATGGGGGGAAAGTACAATGAGCAGTTCTTC | CASSPGMGGKYNEQFF
TRBD1 | TRBJ2-7 | TRBV2 | - | TGTGCCAGCAGTCCCCTAGTTGGGACAGACGAGCAGTACTTC | CASSPLVGTDEQYF
- | TRBJ1-2 | TRBV11-2 | - | TGTGCCAGCAGCCCTGTCTCCCGCACTAACTATGGCTACACCTTC | CASSPVSRTNYGYTF
TRBD1 | TRBJ2-3 | TRBV6-6 | few | TGTGCCAGCGCCAAACAGGGGTCGGCAGATACGCAGTATTTT | CASAKQGSADTQYF
TRBD2 | TRBJ2-1 | TRBV12-3/TRBV12-4 | - | TGTGCCAGCAGTTTCGCGAGAGCGGGAGCTGGTGAGCAGTTCTTC | CASSFARAGAGEQFF
TRBD1 | TRBJ2-7 | TRBV10-2 | few | TGCGCCAGCGGACAGGGTTACTCCTACGAGCAGTACTTC | CASGQGYSYEQYF
- | TRBJ1-1 | TRBV5-1 | - | TGCGCCAGCAGTATGGCCAGCCTGAACACTGAAGCTTTCTTT | CASSMASLNTEAFF
- | TRBJ1-1 | TRBV29-1 | few | TGCAGCGTTAAACGGACAGACCCGAACACTGAAGCTTTCTTT | CSVKRTDPNTEAFF
- | TRBJ2-2 | TRBV2 | - | TGTGCCAGCAGTCGCAAGGGGGGGCTTAACACCGGGGAGCTGTTTTTT | CASSRKGGLNTGELFF
- | TRBJ1-1 | TRBV7-6 | - | TGTGCCAGCAGCTTAGCCCCCAGTGGTAACACTGAAGCTTTCTTT | CASSLAPSGNTEAFF
TRBD2 | TRBJ2-7 | TRBV20-1 | - | TGCAGTGCTAGAGATCGACTAGCGGGGGATAATGAGCAGTACTTC | CSARDRLAGDNEQYF
TRBD2 | TRBJ2-1 | TRBV9 | - | TGTGCCAGCACCCCTAGCGGGAGCCCAGACAATGAGCAGTTCTTC | CASTPSGSPDNEQFF
- | TRBJ1-1 | TRBV7-9 | - | TGTGCCAGCAGCTCTAAACAGGGACTCGGGATGAACACTGAAGCTTTCTTT | CASSSKQGLGMNTEAFF
- | TRBJ2-1 | TRBV6-1 | once | TGTGCCAGCAGTGAGGAAGTTAACAATGAGCAGTTCTTC | CASSEEVNNEQFF
TRBD2 | TRBJ2-3 | TRBV6-6 | - | TGTGCCAGCAGTCCCTCCTCTAGCGGGAGGGGGGATACGCAGTATTTT | CASSPSSSGRGDTQYF
- | TRBJ1-1 | TRBV4-1 | - | TGCGCCAGCAGCCAAGATGACAGGACAAAGAACACTGAAGCTTTCTTT | CASSQDDRTKNTEAFF
- | TRBJ1-5 | TRBV20-1 | - | TGCAGTGCTACGGGGGGGTGGAGCAATCAGCCCCAGCATTTT | CSATGGWSNQPQHF
TRBD1 | TRBJ1-1 | TRBV4-2 | - | TGTGCCAGCAGCTACCCGGGACAGGGGGCATCAGGTCTCGCTGAAGCTTTCTTT | CASSYPGQGASGLAEAFF
- | TRBJ2-3 | TRBV20-1 | few | TGCAGTGCTACCCTCGGCCCGATCGCAGATACGCAGTATTTT | CSATLGPIADTQYF
- | TRBJ2-1 | TRBV9 | - | TGTGCCAGCAGCGTAGAGCTCAGCTCCTACAATGAGCAGTTCTTC | CASSVELSSYNEQFF
TRBD2 | TRBJ2-2 | TRBV6-5 | - | TGTGCCAGCAGTTACCGACTAGCGGGAGGGACCGGGGAGCTGTTTTTT | CASSYRLAGGTGELFF
TRBD1 | TRBJ1-4 | TRBV4-2 | once | TGTGCCAGCAGCCCGTCGGCGGGACAGTTTTCGTTTTTT | CASSPSAGQFSFF
- | TRBJ1-2 | TRBV20-1 | - | TGCAGTGCCGAGAAGAGGGGTGGGGATGGCTACACCTTC | CSAEKRGGDGYTF
- | TRBJ2-7 | TRBV20-1 | - | TGCAGTGCTAGCGATTACTACGAGCAGTACTTC | CSASDYYEQYF
- | TRBJ2-5 | TRBV3-1 | - | TGTGCCAGCAGCCCCAGGGGTAGTTGGGAGACCCAGTACTTC | CASSPRGSWETQYF
TRBD2 | TRBJ2-1 | TRBV15 | - | TGTGCCACCAGCAGAGATCTAGCGGGAGGGCCAACTGAGCAGTTCTTC | CATSRDLAGGPTEQFF